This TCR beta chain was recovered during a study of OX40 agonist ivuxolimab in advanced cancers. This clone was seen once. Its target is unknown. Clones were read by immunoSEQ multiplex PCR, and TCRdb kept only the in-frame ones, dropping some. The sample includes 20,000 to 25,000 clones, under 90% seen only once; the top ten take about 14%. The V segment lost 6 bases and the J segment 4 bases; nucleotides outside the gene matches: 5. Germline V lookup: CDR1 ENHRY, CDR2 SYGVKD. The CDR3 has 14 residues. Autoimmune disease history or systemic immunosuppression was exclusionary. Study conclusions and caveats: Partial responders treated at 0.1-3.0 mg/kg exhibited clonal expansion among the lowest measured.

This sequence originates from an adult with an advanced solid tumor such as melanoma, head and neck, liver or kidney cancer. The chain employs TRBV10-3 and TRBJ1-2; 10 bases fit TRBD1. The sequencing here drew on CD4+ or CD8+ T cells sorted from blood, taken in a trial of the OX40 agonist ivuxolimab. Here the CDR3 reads CAIRRTGGGYGYTF. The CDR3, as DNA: TGTGCCATCAGAAGGACAGGGGGAGGCTATGGCTACACCTTC.